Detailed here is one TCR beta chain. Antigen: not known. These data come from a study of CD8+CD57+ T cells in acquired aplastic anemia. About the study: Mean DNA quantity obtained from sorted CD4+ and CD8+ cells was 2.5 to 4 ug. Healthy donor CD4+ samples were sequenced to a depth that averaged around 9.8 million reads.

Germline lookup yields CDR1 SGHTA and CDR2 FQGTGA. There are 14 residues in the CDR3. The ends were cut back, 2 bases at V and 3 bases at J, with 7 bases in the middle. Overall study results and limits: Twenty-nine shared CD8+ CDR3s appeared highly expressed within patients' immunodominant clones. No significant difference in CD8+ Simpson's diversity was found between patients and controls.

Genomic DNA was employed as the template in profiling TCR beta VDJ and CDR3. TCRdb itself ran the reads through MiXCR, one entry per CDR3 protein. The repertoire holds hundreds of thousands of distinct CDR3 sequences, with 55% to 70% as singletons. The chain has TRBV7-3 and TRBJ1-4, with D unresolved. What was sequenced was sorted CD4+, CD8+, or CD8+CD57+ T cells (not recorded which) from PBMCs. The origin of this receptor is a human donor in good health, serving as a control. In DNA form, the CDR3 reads TGTGCCAGCAGCTTAGGCGAGGCTAATGAAAAACTGTTTTTT. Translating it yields CASSLGEANEKLFF.